The text below deals with one T cell receptor beta chain. Its matching antigen is unknown. The CDR3 runs 17 residues. Looked up from germline, CDR1 is SGHNT and CDR2 is YYREEE (reference sequence). J gave up 2 bases and V 2 bases, and 5 bases lay outside the gene matches. This entry comes from a study of T cell responses to AZD1222 COVID-19 vaccine. Points from the study as a whole: Donors were largely white British and mainly female; clonal diversity was possibly underestimated.

Profiled with immunoSEQ multiplex PCR; TCRdb holds only in-frame clones, not every one. Of around 100,000 clones in the sample, over 90% were seen once. This sequence originates from an adult in good health. The V and J genes are TRBV5-4 and TRBJ2-3, with TRBD2 identical over 13 bases. The source was peripheral blood, collected on day 0 of AZD1222 vaccination. CDR3 in DNA: TGTGCCAGCAGCTTTGGAGGGACTAGCGGGACCACAGATACGCAGTATTTT. It translates to CASSFGGTSGTTDTQYF.